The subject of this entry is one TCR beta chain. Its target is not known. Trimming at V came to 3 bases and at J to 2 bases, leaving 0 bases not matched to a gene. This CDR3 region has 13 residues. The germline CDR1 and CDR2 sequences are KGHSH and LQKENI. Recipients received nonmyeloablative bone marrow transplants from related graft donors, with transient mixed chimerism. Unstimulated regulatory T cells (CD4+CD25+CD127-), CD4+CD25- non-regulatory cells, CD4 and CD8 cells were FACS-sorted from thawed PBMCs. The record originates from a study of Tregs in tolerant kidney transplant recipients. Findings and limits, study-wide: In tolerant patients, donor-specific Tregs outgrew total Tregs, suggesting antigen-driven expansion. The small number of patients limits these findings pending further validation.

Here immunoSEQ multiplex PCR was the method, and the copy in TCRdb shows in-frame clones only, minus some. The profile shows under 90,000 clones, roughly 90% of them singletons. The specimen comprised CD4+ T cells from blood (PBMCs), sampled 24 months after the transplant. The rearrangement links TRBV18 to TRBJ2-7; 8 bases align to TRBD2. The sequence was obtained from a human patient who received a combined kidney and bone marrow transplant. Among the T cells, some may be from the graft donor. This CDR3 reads CASSPSGAYEQYF. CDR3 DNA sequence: TGTGCCAGCTCACCTAGCGGGGCCTACGAGCAGTACTTC.